This entry lists 18 T cell receptor beta chains sequenced from one sample in a study of blood T cell repertoires in COVID-19. The protocol was immunoSEQ multiplex PCR, while the TCRdb copy is restricted to in-frame clones and leaves out a portion. The sample contains about 300,000 clones, about nine tenths of which appear only once. Material for sequencing was PBMCs or T cells enriched from blood (not recorded which). The receptors originated from a woman aged 50 to 60 who had been exposed to COVID-19.

This chain joins TRBV19 and TRBJ2-5; 8 bases map to TRBD2. In germline, CDR1 is LNHDA, CDR2 SQIVND (reference sequence). The trim removed 6 bases at V and 3 bases at J, leaving 12 bases unmatched. The CDR3 is 16 amino acids. The CDR3 DNA reads TGTGCCAGTAGCCAACCTGGCGGGGGGACTAAAGAGACCCAGTACTTC. This translates into CASSQPGGGTKETQYF. Full variable domain (missing parts from reference TRBV19 and TRBJ2-5): DGGITQSPKYLFRKEGQNVTLSCEQNLNHDAMYWYRQDPGQGLRLIYYSQIVNDFQKGDIAEGYSVSREKKESFPLTVTSAQKNPTAFYLCASSQPGGGTKETQYFGPGTRLLVL.

This chain uses TRBV7-2 with TRBJ2-5; no definite D call. This CDR3 has 11 amino acids. The germline CDR1 and CDR2 sequences are SGHTA and FQGNSA. V was cut by 4 bases and J by 2 bases, with 2 bases left in between. Written as DNA, the CDR3 is TGTGCCAGCAGCTCACAAGAGACCCAGTACTTC. This codes for CASSSQETQYF.

The chain joins TRBV19 to TRBJ2-2; D uncertain. The germline gives CDR1 LNHDA, CDR2 SQIVND (reference sequence). The CDR3 extends over 14 amino acids. V was clipped by 3 bases and J by 1 base, with 6 bases between them. CDR3 nucleotide sequence: TGTGCCAGTAGTATTCAGGTGAACACCGGGGAGCTGTTTTTT. Protein sequence: CASSIQVNTGELFF.

The V gene is TRBV4-2, the J gene TRBJ2-1; a possible D gene is TRBD2 (6 bases). The CDR3 contains 13 residues. V was trimmed by 0 bases and J by 12 bases, leaving 12 bases between them. The germline V gene encodes CDR1 LGHNA and CDR2 YNFKEQ. The CDR3 DNA sequence: TGTGCCAGCAGCCAAGATCGAGTGGGAGGGCAGTTCTTC. Amino acids: CASSQDRVGGQFF.

V gene TRBV28 combines with J gene TRBJ2-7; possibly TRBD1 for D (6 bases). V gave up 8 bases and J gave up 5 bases, with 16 bases separating them. There are 13 residues in the CDR3. Germline CDR1 is MDHEN and CDR2 is SYDVKM. The CDR3 is CASAGTTVHEQYF. CDR3 nucleotide sequence: TGTGCCAGCGCCGGGACAACGGTCCACGAGCAGTACTTC.

With regard to this clone: The sample has other DNA sequences that encode this CDR3 too. The V call is TRBV4-2, the J call TRBJ2-3; no reliable D call. The CDR3 is made up of 13 amino acids. Germline assignment: CDR1 LGHNA and CDR2 YNFKEQ. V was trimmed by 1 base and J by 4 bases, leaving 6 bases between them. CDR3 nucleotides: TGTGCCAGCAGCCAAGGACTCGCAGATACGCAGTATTTT. Its translation: CASSQGLADTQYF.

This sequence joins TRBV29-1 and TRBJ1-2; no reliable D call. Trimming removed 6 bases at V and 2 bases at J, with 7 bases between. CDR3 length equals 11 residues. Germline V lookup: CDR1 SQVTM, CDR2 ANQGSEA. This CDR3 reads CSVQWNYGYTF. CDR3 in DNA: TGCAGCGTACAGTGGAACTATGGCTACACCTTC.

The chain has TRBV19 and TRBJ1-5; 7 nucleotides agree with TRBD1. This CDR3 region has 16 residues. CDR1 is LNHDA and CDR2 is SQIVND in the germline V gene (reference sequence). Unmatched junction bases numbered 7, after V lost 2 bases and J lost 3 bases. CDR3 in DNA: TGTGCCAGTAGTATATTACAGGGGCGAACCAATCAGCCCCAGCATTTT. Translated, it gives CASSILQGRTNQPQHF.

The chain has TRBV11-2 and TRBJ1-2; tentative D call: TRBD1 (6 bases). CDR3 length: 15 residues. Trimming shortened V by 5 bases and J by 5 bases, and 18 bases separated the two germline ends. In germline, CDR1 is SGHAT, CDR2 FQNNGV. DNA of the CDR3: TGTGCCAGCAGCCAAACAGGGAGTCGGTTTTATGGCTACACCTTC. This translates into CASSQTGSRFYGYTF.

This chain joins TRBV12-3 or TRBV12-4 and TRBJ2-7; 8 bases fit TRBD1. This CDR3 has 13 amino acids. The V gene end was trimmed by 4 bases and the J gene end by 7 bases; junction bases not matched to a gene: 6. CDR3 sequence reads: CASSWTGPLEQYF. CDR3 DNA: TGTGCCAGCAGTTGGACAGGGCCTTTAGAGCAGTACTTC.

In its sample, this clone was seen a few times. This chain links TRBV30 with TRBJ2-1; D is possibly TRBD2 (5 bases). V was clipped by 7 bases and J by 1 base, with 14 bases between them. The germline V gene encodes CDR1 GTSNPN and CDR2 SVGIG (reference sequence). The CDR3 is 14 residues long. CDR3 nucleotide sequence: TGTGCCTCAACCGGACCGGGGTCCTACAATGAGCAGTTCTTC. Translated: CASTGPGSYNEQFF.

The rearrangement uses TRBV3-1 (or the pseudogene TRBV3-2) and TRBJ1-6; TRBD1 aligns across 7 bases. Trimming at V came to 4 bases and at J to 5 bases, leaving 2 bases not matched to a gene. The CDR3 length is 14 residues. CDR1 and CDR2 from the germline V gene are LGHDT and YNNKEL (reference sequence). CDR3 loop: CASSRDSNNSPLHF. In DNA form, the CDR3 reads TGTGCCAGCAGCCGGGACAGTAATAATTCACCCCTCCACTTT.

The chain carries TRBV4-1 and TRBJ2-7; possible D gene TRBD2, 6 bases. V lost 2 bases and J lost 4, with 12 bases in between. Germline V gives CDR1 MGHRA, CDR2 YSYEKL. This CDR3 region has 14 residues. The CDR3 sequence is CASSQIVGGYEQYF. The CDR3 DNA follows: TGCGCCAGCAGCCAAATAGTCGGGGGTTACGAGCAGTACTTC.

This clone was observed a single time. This sequence joins TRBV18 and TRBJ2-1; 12 bases are shared with TRBD1. Germline CDR1 KGHSH, CDR2 LQKENI. This CDR3 is 15 amino acids long. The trim removed 5 bases at V and 7 bases at J, leaving 6 bases unmatched. CDR3 region: CASSKGQGALNEQFF. The DNA of the CDR3 is TGTGCCAGCTCAAAGGGACAGGGGGCGTTGAATGAGCAGTTCTTC.

The V gene is TRBV18, the J gene TRBJ2-5; 9 positions match TRBD1. Germline V gene lookup returns CDR1 KGHSH and CDR2 LQKENI. J was trimmed by 5 bases and V by 6 bases; bases with no gene match: 7. The CDR3 spans 14 residues. The CDR3 DNA reads TGTGCCAGCTCCCCCGGGACAGGGAAGGAGACCCAGTACTTC. Protein product: CASSPGTGKETQYF.

The chain is built from TRBV20-1 and TRBJ1-5, with 9 nucleotides matching TRBD1. Germline trimming cut 3 bases from V and 0 bases from J; bases unmatched to any gene: 6. The CDR3 runs to 16 residues. Looked up from germline, CDR1 is DFQATT and CDR2 is SNEGSKA (reference sequence). CDR3 residues: CSASDRGIYSNQPQHF. In DNA form, the CDR3 reads TGCAGTGCTAGTGACAGGGGGATATATAGCAATCAGCCCCAGCATTTT.

The CDR3 nucleotides read TGTGCCAGTTACAATGGGATAAGGGGGCCCTACGAGCAGTACTTC. This translates into CASYNGIRGPYEQYF. This sequence joins TRBV2 and TRBJ2-7; TRBD1 matches at 7 bases. Germline CDR1 is SNHLY and CDR2 is FYNNEI. CDR3 length equals 15 residues. After removal of 9 bases from V and 2 bases from J, the junction contained 13 bases not matched to a gene.

This rearrangement joins TRBV28 to TRBJ2-7; tentatively, D is TRBD2 (6 bases). CDR3 length equals 14 residues. Germline V CDR1 and CDR2: MDHEN, SYDVKM. V was pared by 3 bases and J by 5 bases, with 14 bases between. The CDR3 spells CASSLGSRRDEQYF. CDR3 in DNA: TGTGCCAGCAGTTTGGGCAGCCGGAGGGACGAGCAGTACTTC.